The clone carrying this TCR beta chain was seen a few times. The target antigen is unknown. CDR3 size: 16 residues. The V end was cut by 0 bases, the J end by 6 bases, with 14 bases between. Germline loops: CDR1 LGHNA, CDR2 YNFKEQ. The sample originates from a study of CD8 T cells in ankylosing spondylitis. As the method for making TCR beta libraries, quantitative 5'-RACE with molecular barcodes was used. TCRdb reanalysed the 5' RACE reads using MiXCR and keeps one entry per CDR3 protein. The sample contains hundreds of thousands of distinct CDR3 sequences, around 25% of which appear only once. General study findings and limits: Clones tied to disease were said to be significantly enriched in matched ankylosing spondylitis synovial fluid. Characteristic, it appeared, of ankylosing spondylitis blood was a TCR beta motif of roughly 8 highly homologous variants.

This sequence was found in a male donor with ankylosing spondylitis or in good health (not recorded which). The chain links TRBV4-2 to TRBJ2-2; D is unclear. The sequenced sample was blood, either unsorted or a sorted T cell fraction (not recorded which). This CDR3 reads CASSQDPPPEAGELFF. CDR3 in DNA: TGTGCCAGCAGCCAAGATCCCCCCCCTGAGGCCGGGGAGCTGTTTTTT.